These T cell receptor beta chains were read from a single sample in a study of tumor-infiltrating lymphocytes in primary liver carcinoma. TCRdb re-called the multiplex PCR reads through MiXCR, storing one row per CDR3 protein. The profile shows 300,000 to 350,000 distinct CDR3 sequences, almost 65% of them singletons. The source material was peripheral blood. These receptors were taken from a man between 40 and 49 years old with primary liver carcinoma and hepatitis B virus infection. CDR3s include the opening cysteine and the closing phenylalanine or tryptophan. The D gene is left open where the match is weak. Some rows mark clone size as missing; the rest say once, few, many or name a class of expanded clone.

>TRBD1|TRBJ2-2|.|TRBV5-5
TGTGACAGCAGCTTGGTTGGGACAGGGGGCGGCGGGGAGCTGTTTTTT
CDSSLVGTGGGGELFF
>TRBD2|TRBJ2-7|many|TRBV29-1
TGCAGCGTCGTAGCGGGAGTGGTCTCCTACGAGCAGTACTTC
CSVVAGVVSYEQYF
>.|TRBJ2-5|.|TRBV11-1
TGTGCCATCAGCCGAAGAGCTAGCGAGCAAGAGACCCAGTGCTTC
CAISRRASEQETQCF
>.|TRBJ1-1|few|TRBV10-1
TGCGCCAGCAGTGAGTCGGCTGGGACTGAAACTTTCTTT
CASSESAGTETFF
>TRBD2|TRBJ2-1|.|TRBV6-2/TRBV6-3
TGTGCCTGCAGTTACCAGCGGGAGCGCCCCTGGTGGTTCTTC
CACSYQRERPWWFF
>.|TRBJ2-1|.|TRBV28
TGTGCCAGCACCACACTCATGATACCTTACAATGAGCAGTTCTTC
CASTTLMIPYNEQFF
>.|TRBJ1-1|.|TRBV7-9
TGTGCCAGCAGCCCCCCCCTGGTCAACACTGAAGCTTTCTTT
CASSPPLVNTEAFF
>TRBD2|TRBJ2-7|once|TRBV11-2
TGTGCCAGCAGCTCCAGGACTAACGGGAGGATGCTAGAGGGATCCTACGAGCAGTACTTC
CASSSRTNGRMLEGSYEQYF
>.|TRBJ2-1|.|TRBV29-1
TGCGGCGTTTTAATAGGTGGCTCCTACAATGAGCAGTTCTTC
CGVLIGGSYNEQFF
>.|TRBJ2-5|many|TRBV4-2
TGTGCCAGCAGCGGACCGGGACTGGGCCAAGAGACCCAGTACTTC
CASSGPGLGQETQYF
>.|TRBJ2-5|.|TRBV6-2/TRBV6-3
TGTGCCAGCCTCCCCACAACCCGGGGTCGCCAAGAGATCCAGTACTTC
CASLPTTRGRQEIQYF
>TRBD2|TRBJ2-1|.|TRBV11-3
TGTGCCAGCAGCTTAGGTAGCAGCGGGAGAATTCATGTGCAGTTCTTC
CASSLGSSGRIHVQFF
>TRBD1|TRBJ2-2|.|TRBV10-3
TGTGCCATCAGTGAGTCGGGACAGGGGGCGTTGTCCTGGGAGCTGTTTTTT
CAISESGQGALSWELFF
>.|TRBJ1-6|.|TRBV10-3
TGTGCCATCAGTGTTGAGGGGTGGAATTCACCCCTCCACTTT
CAISVEGWNSPLHF
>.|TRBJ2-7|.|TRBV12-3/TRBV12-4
TGTGCCAGCAGTTTAATCGCGGGTGAGCAGTACTTC
CASSLIAGEQYF